This TCR beta chain was sequenced during a study of cytomegalovirus exposure and HLA in healthy donors (dated by TCRdb to the late 2010s). In the study overall: An earlier analysis of roughly 500 of the donors reported around 280 Gb of sequence data and around 110 million unique TCR beta sequences obtained from approximately 180 million T cells. A later genetic analysis took genome-wide SNP genotypes for about 55% of the roughly 700 donors and used that subset as a discovery cohort. The aim of the study was to test whether cataloging public T cell receptors could identify signatures of past pathogen exposure. On average, about 240,000 unique TCR beta nucleotide sequences were sequenced per donor among fewer than 500 genotyped donors of the cohort, with about 19% of those sequences being non-productive. In the later analysis, no new phenotypic data were used to find candidate immune exposures; instead, reliance was placed on TCR beta sequences and their occurrence across donors. Typing coverage differed by locus: A, B, C, DRB1 and DQB1 were typed in about 629-640 donors, DQA1 in 500 to 550, DPA1 in around 600, and DPB1 in around 490. In addition to the first cohort of 650 to 800 subjects, a separate validation cohort of 120 different subjects was used. Every repertoire in the discovery cohort had been generated on one and the same sequencing platform. Both class I and class II loci were covered by HLA typing, at four-digit resolution. Donor age, sex, ethnicity and CMV serostatus were compiled alongside the repertoire data. Approximately 300 gigabases of sequencing data and some 85 million unique TCR sequences were included in an early release covering about 700 HLA-typed donors. About five DR-DQ haplotypes were handled as single units for association and clustering, since linkage in the cohort was strong. Of the roughly 400 genotyped donors, roughly 76% were placed in the genetic ancestry cluster associated with self-reported Caucasian donors. The study profiled the T cell repertoires of about 640 subjects by immunosequencing and related them to cytomegalovirus serostatus. A later analysis re-examined previously published TCR beta repertoires from more than 650 donors and added high-resolution HLA genotyping to investigate patterns of TCR occurrence. To predict cytomegalovirus infection status, the study combined high-throughput TCR immunosequencing, statistical association of individual TCRs with disease status, and machine learning. In an earlier analysis of about 590 of the donors, high-throughput TCR beta sequencing was used to judge whether each TCR beta V gene segment behaved as functional or pseudogenic. Study-wide findings and limitations: A cluster of highly shared sequence variants was judged likely to be a technical artifact of the sequencing pipeline. According to a later analysis, most CMV-associated TCR beta chains appeared to be HLA-restricted, and the HLA associations seemed to be driven largely by CMV exposure. Because HLA typing was missing for some donors at each locus, association tests included only the typed subset. The classifier was reported to diagnose cytomegalovirus status with high specificity and sensitivity in both the original and validation cohorts. While some public TCRs were present in many individuals, most TCR sequences turned up only very rarely across donors. Because the 87-base-pair reads could not distinguish some IMGT-functional V segments, including TRBV6-2 and TRBV6-3, those segments were excluded. In a later analysis, the rate of TCR association differed among HLA loci, with DRB1 alleles having the most associated TCRs and HLA-C alleles having the fewest. The study listed approximately 150 TCR beta chains as associated with cytomegalovirus. In a later analysis, 16,951 TCR beta sequences were associated with specific HLA alleles at a false discovery rate of 0.05. The cohort was sequenced for TCR beta chains only, and without alpha or paired-chain data the features that could be detected were limited. Compared with the roughly 670-donor mean, donors in an Asian-associated ancestry cluster had fewer N-insertions in productive TCRs, according to a later genetic analysis. V-gene and J-gene trimming of TCR beta chains was associated with a missense DCLRE1C variant in a later genetic analysis, and the association was replicated in an independent cohort. When HLA alleles, especially DR and DQ, strongly co-occurred, TCR associations were difficult to assign to individual alleles. In vitro tests confirmed that a few of the cytomegalovirus-associated TCR beta chains recognize cytomegalovirus antigens. Broadly in line with IMGT annotations, most TCR beta V segments showed up in productive rearrangements about 87% or about 30% of the time in an earlier analysis of around 600 of the donors. It was suggested by the authors that the approach could potentially be generalized to other disease states and immunological phenotypes. Roughly uniform sequencing depth across donors was assumed in presence/absence analyses, although this assumption may not hold. Because counts were too low, 15 to 20 rarely observed V segments, including chromosome 9 orphons, were excluded from the earlier analysis of 587 of the donors. Immune exposure information for the cohort was limited to CMV serostatus. Compared with equally common non-associated chains, HLA-associated TCR beta chains in a later analysis were more clonally expanded and had lower generation probabilities. According to a later analysis, parvovirus B19, influenza, CMV and Epstein-Barr virus appeared linked to several top co-occurrence clusters. A further reported finding was that TCR beta sequences accurately predicted the HLA-A and HLA-B alleles for most subjects in the first cohort. Correlated functional status among segregating V segments might reflect linkage disequilibrium, but an unknown experimental factor could not be ruled out.

Library prep was done by the immunoSEQ multiplex PCR assay. For the multiplex PCR, a mixture combining 60 forward primers for TCR Vbeta segments and 13 reverse primers for TCR Jbeta segments was used. The CDR3 region of rearranged TCR beta genes was amplified from genomic DNA by a multiplex PCR assay. On the Illumina HiSeq System, the amplified TCR beta libraries were sequenced as 87-base-pair reads. Processing in the source paper ran as follows. Across the 700 or so repertoires, a later analysis counted roughly 77 million unique TCR beta chains, 8.5 million to 12 million of which were shared by at least two donors. To remove PCR and sequencing errors, raw reads were error-corrected and collapsed into unique sequences using a nearest-neighbor algorithm that merged closely related sequences. CDR3 sequences were aligned to IMGT reference sequences to assign V, D and J gene segments. For a sequence to be retained, a match of at least six nucleotides was required to both a V gene segment and a J gene segment. Rearrangements were classified as productive when the CDR3 lacked stop codons and remained in frame with V and J, and all other rearrangements were classified as non-productive. Following IMGT convention, CDR3 was defined as the stretch from the second conserved V-encoded cysteine up to the conserved J-encoded phenylalanine. Sequences without an unambiguous match to a single V gene segment were excluded from the earlier analysis of almost 600 of the donors. In an earlier analysis of several hundred of the donors, V segments were called functional above 56.7% productive rearrangements and were called segregating when the between-donor standard deviation exceeded 5%. A statistical classification framework was developed to diagnose cytomegalovirus status using the catalog of TCR beta chain sequences. In a later analysis, V and J genes were assigned by comparing TCR nucleotide sequences against IMGT/GENE-DB human TR gene sequences. In a later analysis, CDR3 sequences and most-parsimonious VDJ recombination scenarios were assigned using the TCRdist pipeline. In a later analysis, every TCR beta chain was defined by the combination of its CDR3 amino acid sequence and its V-gene family, and reads without a unique V-gene family were dropped. A later analysis removed 592 highly shared, low-generation-probability nucleotide sequences to deal with suspected cross-contamination and a sequencing artifact. For each public chain, a later analysis derived a clonal expansion index from normalized ranks of inferred template counts within each repertoire. Generation probabilities in a later analysis came from a VDJ recombination model fitted to out-of-frame rearrangements, and those results were checked against IGoR. A later analysis scored TCR-TCR, TCR-HLA and TCR-CMV co-occurrence with hypergeometric tests, applying a repertoire-size bias correction to TCR pairs. A later analysis estimated false discovery rates by permuting HLA or CMV assignments 20 times. In a later analysis, co-occurring TCRs were grouped using DBSCAN, and TCRdist sequence similarity was added for clustering within HLA-allele-positive subsets. Co-occurrence clustering excluded repertoires with fewer than 30,000 or more than 120,000 public chains, plus five with anomalous nucleotide sharing. Held by TCRdb, this immuneACCESS table contains in-frame sequences only and omits some clones. Under half of the omission traces to an unresolved V gene where checked; the cause of the rest is unknown. For V, J and clone size, that table is used; D and trimming come from the DNA. This sample gives roughly 190,000 clones in total; over 60% of them show up just once. Approximately 5% of the sample is taken by the ten largest.

CDR1 is given as KGHSH and CDR2 as LQKENI, both from the germline V gene. A distance of 10 bases separates the germline ends of V and J, which lose 3 bases and 1 base respectively. The CDR3, cysteine through phenylalanine, is 14 amino acids long. Only the CDR3 region is kept as DNA, spanning 42 bases read in frame from base 1. The cohort comprised 670 or so healthy bone marrow donors. At the time of sampling, all cohort members were nominally healthy, though unrecorded immune exposures were likely present. The donor was CMV seropositive and was included in the group of approximately 310 seropositive cohort members. Each donor provided a peripheral blood sample, and peripheral blood mononuclear cells were used for TCR beta sequencing. Genomic DNA was extracted from the blood cell samples with the Qiagen DNeasy Blood Extraction Kit. With regard to this clone: Its target antigen remains unknown. Base-call qualities are not available, and no considerably larger clone is one nucleotide away.

Specimen: PBMCs. The clonotype originates from a man in his thirties or forties in good health and CMV-seropositive. The chain employs TRBV18 and TRBJ2-7, with TRBD1 as a weak D call on 6 bases. This receptor carries the CDR3 CASSPNRDSYEQYF. The nucleotide sequence reads TGTGCCAGCTCACCTAACAGGGATTCCTACGAGCAGTACTTC.